Below, 5 T cell receptor beta chains from the same sample are listed, as sequenced in a study of CD8+ T cells in alopecia areata. The sequencing template was cDNA reverse transcribed from extracted RNA. Assay: immunoSEQ multiplex PCR; the TCRdb copy retains only in-frame clones and omits some. The table includes hundreds of thousands of clones, approximately 67% detected once. The treatment was: oral pan-JAK inhibitor, 5-10 mg twice daily. Specimen: CD4+ T cells sorted from blood, collected between weeks 43 and 45, from a patient treated with tofacitinib. All receptors come from a human donor with alopecia areata.

The chain has TRBV25-1 and TRBJ1-2, with D perhaps matching TRBD1 (5 bases). CDR3 length: 13 amino acids. Germline V gene sequence: CDR1 MGHDK, CDR2 SYGVNS. The V gene lost 2 bases and the J gene lost 8 bases, with 12 bases spanning the gap. The CDR3 region is CASSEMSGLGYTF. For the CDR3, the DNA is TGTGCCAGCAGTGAAATGTCGGGGCTAGGCTACACCTTC.

The CDR3 loop is CASRDLEWPNTGELFF. The CDR3 DNA is TGCGCCAGCAGGGATCTCGAATGGCCAAACACCGGGGAGCTGTTTTTT. The J gene is TRBJ2-2, the V gene TRBV4-1; D is unclear. This CDR3 comprises 16 residues. V lost 6 bases, J lost 2 bases, and 16 bases lay in between. Germline loops: CDR1 MGHRA, CDR2 YSYEKL.

The rearrangement joins TRBV7-3 to TRBJ2-6, with no clear D. Germline CDR1 and CDR2: SGHTA and FQGTGA. V lost 3 bases, J lost 0 bases, and 3 bases lay in between. The CDR3 loop spans 14 amino acids. CDR3 loop: CASSFASGANVLTF. In nucleotides, the CDR3 is TGTGCCAGCAGCTTCGCCTCTGGGGCCAACGTCCTGACTTTC.

The J gene is TRBJ2-1, the V gene TRBV29-1, with D possibly matching TRBD2 (5 bases). The CDR3 runs to 14 residues. Germline V gene sequence: CDR1 SQVTM, CDR2 ANQGSEA. V was trimmed by 7 bases and J by 4 bases, leaving 17 bases between them. The CDR3 DNA is TGCAGCGGACACCATAGCGCGCAGTACAATGAGCAGTTCTTC. Translated: CSGHHSAQYNEQFF.

This clone showed up many times. The gene calls are TRBV21-1 and TRBJ2-7; whether TRBD2, the table's D call, matches the DNA was not checked. TRBV21-1 is recorded as a pseudogene. This CDR3 contains 15 residues. The CDR3 region has the DNA TGTGCCAGCAGCATCGTGACTAGCAACCCATACGAGCAGTACTTC. This translates into CASSIVTSNPYEQYF.